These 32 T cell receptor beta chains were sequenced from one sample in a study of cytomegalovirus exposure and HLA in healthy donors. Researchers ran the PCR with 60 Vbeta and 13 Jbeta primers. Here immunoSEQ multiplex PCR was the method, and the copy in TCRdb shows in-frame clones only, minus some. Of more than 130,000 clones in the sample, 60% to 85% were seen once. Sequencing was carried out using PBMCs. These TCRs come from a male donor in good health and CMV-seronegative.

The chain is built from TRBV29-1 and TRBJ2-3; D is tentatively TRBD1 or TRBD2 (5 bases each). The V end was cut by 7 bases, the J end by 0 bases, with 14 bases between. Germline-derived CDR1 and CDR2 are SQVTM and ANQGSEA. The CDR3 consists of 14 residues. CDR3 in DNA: TGCAGCGCTGGAGAGGGGCGCAGCACAGATACGCAGTATTTT. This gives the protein CSAGEGRSTDTQYF.

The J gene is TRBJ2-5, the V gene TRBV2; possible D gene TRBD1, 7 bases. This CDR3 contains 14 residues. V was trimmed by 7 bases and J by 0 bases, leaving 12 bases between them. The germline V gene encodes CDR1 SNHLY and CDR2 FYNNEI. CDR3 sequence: CASNAGQNQETQYF. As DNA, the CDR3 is TGTGCCAGCAATGCGGGACAGAACCAAGAGACCCAGTACTTC.

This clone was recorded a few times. The CDR3 nucleotides read TGTGCCAGCTCACCACAGCGGAATCAGCCCCAGCATTTT. Translating gives CASSPQRNQPQHF. The chain employs TRBV18 and TRBJ1-5; D is uncertain. This CDR3 contains 13 residues. Germline-derived CDR1 and CDR2 are KGHSH and LQKENI. Trimming left V 1 base short and J 4 bases short, with 5 bases between.

The CDR3 sequence: CASSGTDANTGELFF. CDR3 in DNA: TGTGCCAGCTCTGGGACAGATGCGAACACCGGGGAGCTGTTTTTT. This chain uses TRBV27 with TRBJ2-2; 7 bases agree with TRBD1. CDR3 length: 15 residues. Unmatched junction bases numbered 6, after V lost 8 bases and J lost 0 bases. The germline CDR1 and CDR2 sequences are MNHEY and SMNVEV (reference sequence).

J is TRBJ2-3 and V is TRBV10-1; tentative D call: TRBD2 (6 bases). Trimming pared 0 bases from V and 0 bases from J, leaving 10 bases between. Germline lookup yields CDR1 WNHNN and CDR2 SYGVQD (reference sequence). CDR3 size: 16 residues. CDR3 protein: CASSESGGSSTDTQYF. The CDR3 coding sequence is TGCGCCAGCAGTGAGTCCGGGGGATCAAGCACAGATACGCAGTATTTT.

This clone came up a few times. The CDR3 sequence: CASSTTTGNTIYF. CDR3 DNA sequence: TGTGCCAGTAGTACCACAACTGGAAACACCATATATTTT. This sequence joins TRBV19 and TRBJ1-3; D uncertain. Germline V gene lookup returns CDR1 LNHDA and CDR2 SQIVND (reference sequence). Trimming stripped 4 bases from V and 2 bases from J, with 6 bases between. The CDR3 length is 13 residues.

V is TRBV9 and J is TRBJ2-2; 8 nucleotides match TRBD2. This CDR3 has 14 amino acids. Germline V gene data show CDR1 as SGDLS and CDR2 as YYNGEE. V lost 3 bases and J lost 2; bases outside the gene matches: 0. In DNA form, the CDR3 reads TGTGCCAGCAGCGGGACTAGCAACACCGGGGAGCTGTTTTTT. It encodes CASSGTSNTGELFF. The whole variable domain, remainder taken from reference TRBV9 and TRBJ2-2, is DSGVTQTPKHLITATGQRVTLRCSPRSGDLSVYWYQQSLDQGLQFLIQYYNGEERAKGNILERFSAQQFPDLHSELNLSSLELGDSALYFCASSGTSNTGELFFGEGSRLTVL.

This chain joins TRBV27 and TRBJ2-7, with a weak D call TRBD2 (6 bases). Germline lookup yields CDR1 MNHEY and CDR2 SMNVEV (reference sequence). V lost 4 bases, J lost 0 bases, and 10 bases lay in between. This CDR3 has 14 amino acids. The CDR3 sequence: CASSSRGTSYEQYF. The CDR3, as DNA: TGTGCCAGCAGTTCACGGGGGACCTCCTACGAGCAGTACTTC.

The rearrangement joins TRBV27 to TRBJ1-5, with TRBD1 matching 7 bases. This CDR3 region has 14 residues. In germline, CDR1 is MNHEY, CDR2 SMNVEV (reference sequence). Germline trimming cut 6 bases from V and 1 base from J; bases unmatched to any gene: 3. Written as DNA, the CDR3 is TGTGCCAGCAGGGAGGGGGCCAGCAATCAGCCCCAGCATTTT. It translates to CASREGASNQPQHF.

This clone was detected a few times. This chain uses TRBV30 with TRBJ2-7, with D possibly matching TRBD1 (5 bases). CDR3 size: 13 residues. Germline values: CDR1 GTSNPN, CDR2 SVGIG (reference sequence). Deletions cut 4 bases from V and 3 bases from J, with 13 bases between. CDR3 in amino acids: CAWTSPQVYEQYF. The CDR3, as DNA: TGTGCCTGGACATCCCCACAGGTCTACGAGCAGTACTTC.

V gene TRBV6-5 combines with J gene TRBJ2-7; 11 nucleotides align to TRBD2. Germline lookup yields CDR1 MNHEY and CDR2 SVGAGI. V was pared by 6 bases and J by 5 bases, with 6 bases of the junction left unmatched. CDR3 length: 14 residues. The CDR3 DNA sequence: TGTGCCAGCAGCCCTAGCGGGGGGTCCCACGAGCAGTACTTC. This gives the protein CASSPSGGSHEQYF.

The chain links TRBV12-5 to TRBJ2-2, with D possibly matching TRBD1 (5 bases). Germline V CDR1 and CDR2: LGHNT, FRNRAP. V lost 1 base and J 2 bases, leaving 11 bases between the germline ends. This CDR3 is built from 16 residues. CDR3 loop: CASGLGQLINTGELFF. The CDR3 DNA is TGTGCTAGTGGTTTGGGACAGCTGATTAACACCGGGGAGCTGTTTTTT.

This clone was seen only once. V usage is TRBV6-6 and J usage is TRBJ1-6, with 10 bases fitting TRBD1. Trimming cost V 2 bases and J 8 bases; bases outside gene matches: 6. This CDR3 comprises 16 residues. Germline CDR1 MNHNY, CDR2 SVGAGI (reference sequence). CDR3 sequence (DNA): TGTGCCAGCAGTTACCGCCGGGACAGGGGAGATTCACCCCTCCACTTT. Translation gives CASSYRRDRGDSPLHF.

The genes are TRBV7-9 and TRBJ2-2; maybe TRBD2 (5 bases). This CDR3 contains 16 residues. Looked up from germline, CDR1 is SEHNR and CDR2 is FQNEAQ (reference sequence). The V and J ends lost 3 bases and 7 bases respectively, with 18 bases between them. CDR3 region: CASSFGLAPNLGELFF. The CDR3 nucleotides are TGTGCCAGCAGCTTCGGACTTGCCCCTAATCTCGGGGAGCTGTTTTTT.

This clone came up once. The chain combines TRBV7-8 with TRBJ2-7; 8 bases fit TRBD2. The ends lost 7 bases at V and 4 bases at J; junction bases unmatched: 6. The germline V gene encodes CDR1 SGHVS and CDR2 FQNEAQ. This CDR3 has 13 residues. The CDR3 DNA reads TGTGCCAGCACCCCTTTAGCGGGATACGAGCAGTACTTC. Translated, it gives CASTPLAGYEQYF.

The CDR3 protein is CASHGQGYGYTF. Written as DNA, the CDR3 is TGTGCCAGCCATGGACAGGGCTATGGCTACACCTTC. The J gene is TRBJ1-2, the V gene TRBV25-1, with TRBD1 identical over 8 bases. V lost 8 bases to trimming and J lost 4 bases; unmatched junction nucleotides: 3. Per germline, CDR1 MGHDK and CDR2 SYGVNS. The CDR3 loop spans 12 amino acids.

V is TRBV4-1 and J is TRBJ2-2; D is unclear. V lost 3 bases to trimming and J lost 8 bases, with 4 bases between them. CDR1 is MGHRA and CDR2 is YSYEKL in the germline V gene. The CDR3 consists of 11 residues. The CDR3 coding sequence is TGCGCCAGCAGCCAGGCTGGGGAGCTGTTTTTT. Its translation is CASSQAGELFF.

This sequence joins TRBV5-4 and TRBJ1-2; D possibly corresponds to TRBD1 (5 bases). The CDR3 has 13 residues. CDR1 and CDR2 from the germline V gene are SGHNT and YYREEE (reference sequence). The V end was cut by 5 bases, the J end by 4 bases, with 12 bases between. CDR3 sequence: CASRTPGVYGYTF. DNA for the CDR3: TGTGCCAGCAGGACTCCGGGGGTCTATGGCTACACCTTC. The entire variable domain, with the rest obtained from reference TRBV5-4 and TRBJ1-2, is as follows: ETGVTQSPTHLIKTRGQQVTLRCSSQSGHNTVSWYQQALGQGPQFIFQYYREEENGRGNFPPRFSGLQFPNYSSELNVNALELDDSALYLCASRTPGVYGYTFGSGTRLTVV.

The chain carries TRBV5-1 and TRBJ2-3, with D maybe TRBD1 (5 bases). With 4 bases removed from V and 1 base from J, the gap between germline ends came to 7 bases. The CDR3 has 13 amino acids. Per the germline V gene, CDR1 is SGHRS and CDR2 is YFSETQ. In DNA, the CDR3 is TGCGCCAGCAGCGTCAGGGGCACAGATACGCAGTATTTT. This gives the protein CASSVRGTDTQYF.

The CDR3 DNA reads TGTGCCAGTAGTACGGAGTCAGAAGAGAATCAGCCCCAGCATTTT. It specifies CASSTESEENQPQHF. The rearrangement uses TRBV19 and TRBJ1-5; the D is unclear. The germline V gene encodes CDR1 LNHDA and CDR2 SQIVND (reference sequence). The CDR3 has 15 residues. The V gene lost 4 bases and the J gene lost 4 bases, with 14 bases spanning the gap.

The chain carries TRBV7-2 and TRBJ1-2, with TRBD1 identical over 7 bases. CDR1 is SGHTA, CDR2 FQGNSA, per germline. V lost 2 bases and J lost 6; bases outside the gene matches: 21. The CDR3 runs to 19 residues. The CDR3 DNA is TGTGCCAGCAGCTTAAAGACTTTTGGTGTTGACAGGGTTGGCCATGGCTACACCTTC. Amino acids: CASSLKTFGVDRVGHGYTF.

In DNA form, the CDR3 reads TGTGCCAGCAGCTTAGAGTCAGGCAGCCACAGTGATGGCTACACCTTC. Translating gives CASSLESGSHSDGYTF. The V and J genes are TRBV7-9 and TRBJ1-2, with no clear D. Germline values: CDR1 SEHNR, CDR2 FQNEAQ (reference sequence). The CDR3 has 16 amino acids. V lost 1 base and J lost 6, with 18 bases in between.

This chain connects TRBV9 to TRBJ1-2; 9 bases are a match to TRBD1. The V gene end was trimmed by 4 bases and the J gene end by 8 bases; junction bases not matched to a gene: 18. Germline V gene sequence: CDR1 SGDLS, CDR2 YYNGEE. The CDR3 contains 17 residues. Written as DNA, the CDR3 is TGTGCCAGCAGCACAAGATCGCGGTGGACAGGGGACATCGGCTACACCTTC. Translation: CASSTRSRWTGDIGYTF.

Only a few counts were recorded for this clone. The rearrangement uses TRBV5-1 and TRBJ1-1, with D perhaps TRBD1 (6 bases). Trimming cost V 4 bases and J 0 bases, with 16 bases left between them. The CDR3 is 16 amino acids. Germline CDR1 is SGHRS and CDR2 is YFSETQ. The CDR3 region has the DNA TGCGCCAGCAGCCCCGGACAGACCATAATGAACACTGAAGCTTTCTTT. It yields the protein CASSPGQTIMNTEAFF.

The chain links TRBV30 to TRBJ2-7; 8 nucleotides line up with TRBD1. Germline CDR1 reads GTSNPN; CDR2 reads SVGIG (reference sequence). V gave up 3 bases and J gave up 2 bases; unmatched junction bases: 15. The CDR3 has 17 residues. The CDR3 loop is CAWSAVVVTGEAYEQYF. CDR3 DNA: TGTGCCTGGAGCGCCGTGGTGGTGACAGGGGAGGCCTACGAGCAGTACTTC. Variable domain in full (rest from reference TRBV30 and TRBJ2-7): SQTIHQWPATLVQPVGSPLSLECTVEGTSNPNLYWYRQAAGRGLQLLFYSVGIGQISSEVPQNLSASRPQDRQFILSSKKLLLSDSGFYLCAWSAVVVTGEAYEQYFGPGTRLTVT.

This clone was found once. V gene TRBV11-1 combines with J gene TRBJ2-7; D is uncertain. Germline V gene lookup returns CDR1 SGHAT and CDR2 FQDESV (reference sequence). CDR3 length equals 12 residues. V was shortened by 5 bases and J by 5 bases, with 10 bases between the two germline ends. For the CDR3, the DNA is TGTGCCAGCAGCCGCTTAGCCCACGAGCAGTACTTC. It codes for CASSRLAHEQYF.

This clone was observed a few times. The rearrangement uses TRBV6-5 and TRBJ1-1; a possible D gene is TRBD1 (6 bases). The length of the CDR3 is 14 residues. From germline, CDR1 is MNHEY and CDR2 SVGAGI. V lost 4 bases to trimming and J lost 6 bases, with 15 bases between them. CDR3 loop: CASSSPPAGAEAFF. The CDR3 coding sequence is TGTGCCAGCAGTTCCCCCCCGGCAGGGGCTGAAGCTTTCTTT.

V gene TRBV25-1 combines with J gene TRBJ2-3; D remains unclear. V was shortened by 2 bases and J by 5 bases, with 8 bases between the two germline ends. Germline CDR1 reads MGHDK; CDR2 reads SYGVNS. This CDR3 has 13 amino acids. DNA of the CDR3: TGTGCCAGCAGTGAAACAACCAGAGATACGCAGTATTTT. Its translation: CASSETTRDTQYF. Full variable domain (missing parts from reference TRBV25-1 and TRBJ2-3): EADIYQTPRYLVIGTGKKITLECSQTMGHDKMYWYQQDPGMELHLIHYSYGVNSTEKGDLSSESTVSRIRTEHFPLTLESARPSHTSQYLCASSETTRDTQYFGPGTRLTVL.

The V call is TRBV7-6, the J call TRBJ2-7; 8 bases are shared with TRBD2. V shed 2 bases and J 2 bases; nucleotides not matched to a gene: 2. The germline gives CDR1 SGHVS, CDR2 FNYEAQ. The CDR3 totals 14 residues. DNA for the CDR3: TGTGCCAGCAGCTTATCCGGGAGGGCCTACGAGCAGTACTTC. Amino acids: CASSLSGRAYEQYF.

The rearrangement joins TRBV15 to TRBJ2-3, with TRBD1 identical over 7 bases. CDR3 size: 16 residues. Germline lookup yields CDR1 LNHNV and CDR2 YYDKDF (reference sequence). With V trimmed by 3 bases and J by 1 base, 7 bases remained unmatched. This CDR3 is CATSRGDTGGTDTQYF. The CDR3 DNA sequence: TGTGCCACCAGCAGGGGGGATACAGGGGGCACAGATACGCAGTATTTT.

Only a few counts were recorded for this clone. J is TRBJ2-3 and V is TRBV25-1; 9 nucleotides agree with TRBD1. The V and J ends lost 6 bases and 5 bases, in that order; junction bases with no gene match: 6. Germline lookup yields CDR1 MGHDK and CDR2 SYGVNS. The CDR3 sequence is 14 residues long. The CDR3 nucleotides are TGTGCCAGCAGCCAACAGGGGGCCGTAGATACGCAGTATTTT. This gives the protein CASSQQGAVDTQYF.

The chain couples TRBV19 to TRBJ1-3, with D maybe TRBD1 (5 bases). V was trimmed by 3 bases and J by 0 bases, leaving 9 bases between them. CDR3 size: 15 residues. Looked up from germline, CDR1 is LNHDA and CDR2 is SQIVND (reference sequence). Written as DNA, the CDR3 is TGTGCCAGTAGTATGACCAGGGACTCTGGAAACACCATATATTTT. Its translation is CASSMTRDSGNTIYF.